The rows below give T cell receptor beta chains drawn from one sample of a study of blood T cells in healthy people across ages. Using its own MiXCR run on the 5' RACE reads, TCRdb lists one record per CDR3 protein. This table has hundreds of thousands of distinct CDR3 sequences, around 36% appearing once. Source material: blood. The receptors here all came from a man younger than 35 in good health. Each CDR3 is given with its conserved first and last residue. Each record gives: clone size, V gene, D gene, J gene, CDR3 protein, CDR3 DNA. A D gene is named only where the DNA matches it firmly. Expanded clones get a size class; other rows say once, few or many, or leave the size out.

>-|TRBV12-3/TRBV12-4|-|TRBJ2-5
CASSNPPGGETQYF
TGTGCCAGCAGTAACCCCCCGGGCGGGGAGACCCAGTACTTC
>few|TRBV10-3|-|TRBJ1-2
CAISERGLKGYTF
TGTGCCATCAGTGAGAGGGGACTGAAAGGCTACACCTTC
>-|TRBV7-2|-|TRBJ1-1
CASSLLSGVGTEAFF
TGTGCCAGCAGCTTACTTTCTGGGGTGGGTACTGAAGCTTTCTTT
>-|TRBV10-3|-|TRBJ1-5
CAISREGDQPQHF
TGTGCCATCAGCAGGGAGGGCGATCAGCCCCAGCATTTT
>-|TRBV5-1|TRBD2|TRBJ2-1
CASSQAGNSYNEQFF
TGCGCCAGCAGCCAAGCGGGGAACTCCTACAATGAGCAGTTCTTC
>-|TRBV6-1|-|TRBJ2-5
CASSRGGAKEQYF
TGTGCCAGCAGTCGTGGGGGGGCGAAGGAGCAGTACTTC
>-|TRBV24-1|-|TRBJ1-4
CATSAGRDGEKLFF
TGTGCCACCAGTGCCGGACGGGACGGGGAAAAACTGTTTTTT
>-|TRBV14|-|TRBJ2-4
CASSQPIEDIQYF
TGTGCCAGCAGCCAACCAATCGAAGACATTCAGTACTTC
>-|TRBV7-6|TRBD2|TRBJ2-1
CASSPREGNDEQFF
TGTGCCAGCAGCCCCCGGGAGGGTAACGATGAGCAGTTCTTC
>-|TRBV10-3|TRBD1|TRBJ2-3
CAISERQGKPTTDTQYF
TGTGCCATCAGTGAACGACAGGGAAAGCCTACCACAGATACGCAGTATTTT
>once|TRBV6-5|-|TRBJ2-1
CAGSLLRQSLYNEQFF
TGTGCCGGCAGTTTACTCCGACAGTCATTGTACAATGAGCAGTTCTTC
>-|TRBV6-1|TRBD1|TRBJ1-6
CASSESAGGNSPLHF
TGTGCCAGCAGTGAATCGGCAGGGGGGAATTCACCCCTCCACTTT
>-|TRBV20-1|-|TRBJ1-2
CSANPGDYGYTF
TGCAGTGCCAATCCGGGGGACTATGGCTACACCTTC
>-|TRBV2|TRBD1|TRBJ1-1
CASSTAGTANTEAFF
TGTGCCAGCAGTACAGCCGGGACAGCGAACACTGAAGCTTTCTTT
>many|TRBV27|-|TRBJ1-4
CASSRGEKLFF
TGTGCCAGCAGCCGGGGTGAAAAACTGTTTTTT
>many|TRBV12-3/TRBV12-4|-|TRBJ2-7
CASTRDGYYEQYF
TGTGCCAGCACCCGAGACGGATACTACGAGCAGTACTTC
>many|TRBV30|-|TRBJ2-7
CAWSPPSYEQYF
TGTGCCTGGAGTCCCCCCAGCTACGAGCAGTACTTC
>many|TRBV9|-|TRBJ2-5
CASSVGREETQYF
TGTGCCAGCAGTGTGGGCAGGGAAGAGACCCAGTACTTC